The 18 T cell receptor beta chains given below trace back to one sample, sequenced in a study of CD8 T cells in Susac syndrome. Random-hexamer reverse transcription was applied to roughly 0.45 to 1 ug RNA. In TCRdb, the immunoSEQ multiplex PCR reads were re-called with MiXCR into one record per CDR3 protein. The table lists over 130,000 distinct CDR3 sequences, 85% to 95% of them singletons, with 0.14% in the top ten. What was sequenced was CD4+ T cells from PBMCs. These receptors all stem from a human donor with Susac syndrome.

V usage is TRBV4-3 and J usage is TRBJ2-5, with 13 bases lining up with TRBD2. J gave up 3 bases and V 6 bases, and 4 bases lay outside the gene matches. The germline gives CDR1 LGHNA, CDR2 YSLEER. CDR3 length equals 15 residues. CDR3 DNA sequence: TGCGCCAGCAGTTCCGGGACTAGCGGGAAAGAGACCCAGTACTTC. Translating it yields CASSSGTSGKETQYF.

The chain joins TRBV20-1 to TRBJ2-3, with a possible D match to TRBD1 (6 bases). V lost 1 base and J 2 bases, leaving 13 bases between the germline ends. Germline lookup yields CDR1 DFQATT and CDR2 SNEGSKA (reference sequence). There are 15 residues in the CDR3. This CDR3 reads CSARGGGDVTDTQYF. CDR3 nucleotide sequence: TGCAGTGCTAGAGGAGGGGGTGATGTCACAGATACGCAGTATTTT.

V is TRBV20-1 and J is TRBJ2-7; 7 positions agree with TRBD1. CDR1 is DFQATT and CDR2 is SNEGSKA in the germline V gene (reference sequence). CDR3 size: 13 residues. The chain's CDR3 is CSAIRGTVYEQYF. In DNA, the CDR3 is TGCAGCGCGATAAGGGGGACAGTCTACGAGCAGTACTTC.

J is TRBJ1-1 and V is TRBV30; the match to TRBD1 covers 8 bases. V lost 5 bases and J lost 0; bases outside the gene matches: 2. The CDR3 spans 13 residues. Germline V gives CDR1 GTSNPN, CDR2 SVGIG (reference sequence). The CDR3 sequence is CAWLTGVNTEAFF. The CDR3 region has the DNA TGTGCCTGGTTGACAGGGGTGAACACTGAAGCTTTCTTT.

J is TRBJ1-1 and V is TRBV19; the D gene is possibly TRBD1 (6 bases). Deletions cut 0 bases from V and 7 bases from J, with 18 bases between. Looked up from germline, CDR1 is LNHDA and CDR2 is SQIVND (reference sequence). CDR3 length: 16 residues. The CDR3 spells CASSIDLVRGRGEAFF. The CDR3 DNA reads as TGTGCCAGTAGTATAGATTTGGTCAGGGGACGTGGTGAAGCTTTCTTT.

In DNA, the CDR3 is TGTGCCAGCACTTGGGGGACAGGGGAAAACGAGGAGCTGTTTTTT. Its protein is CASTWGTGENEELFF. J is TRBJ2-2 and V is TRBV6-6; 10 bases match TRBD1. The CDR3 contains 15 residues. Germline loops: CDR1 MNHNY, CDR2 SVGAGI (reference sequence). Trimming removed 7 bases from V and 10 bases from J; junction bases left unmatched: 12.

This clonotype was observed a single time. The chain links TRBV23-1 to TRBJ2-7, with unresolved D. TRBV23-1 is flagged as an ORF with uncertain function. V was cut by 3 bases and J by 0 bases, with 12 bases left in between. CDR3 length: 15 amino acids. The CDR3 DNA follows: TGCGCCAGCAGTCACAGGACCGAGAGCTCCTACGAGCAGTACTTC. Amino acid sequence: CASSHRTESSYEQYF.

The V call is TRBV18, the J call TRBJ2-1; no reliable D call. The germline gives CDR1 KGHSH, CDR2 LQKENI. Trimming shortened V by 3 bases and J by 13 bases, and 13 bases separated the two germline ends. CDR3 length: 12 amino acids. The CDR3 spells CASSPTTGSQFF. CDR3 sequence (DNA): TGTGCCAGCTCACCTACCACCGGGTCACAGTTCTTC.

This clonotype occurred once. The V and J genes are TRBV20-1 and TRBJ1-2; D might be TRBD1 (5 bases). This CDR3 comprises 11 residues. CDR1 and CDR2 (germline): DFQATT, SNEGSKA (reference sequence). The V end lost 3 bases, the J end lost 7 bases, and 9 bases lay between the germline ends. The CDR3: CSASRDRGYTF. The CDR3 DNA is TGCAGTGCTAGTAGGGACCGTGGCTACACCTTC.

The CDR3 DNA sequence: TGTGCCAGCAGAGCCGATAGCAATCAGCCCCAGCATTTT. Amino acid sequence: CASRADSNQPQHF. V and J are TRBV2 and TRBJ1-5; D is uncertain. The length of the CDR3 is 13 residues. Germline V lookup: CDR1 SNHLY, CDR2 FYNNEI. Between the trimmed V and J ends, which lost 6 bases and 0 bases, there was a span of 6 bases.

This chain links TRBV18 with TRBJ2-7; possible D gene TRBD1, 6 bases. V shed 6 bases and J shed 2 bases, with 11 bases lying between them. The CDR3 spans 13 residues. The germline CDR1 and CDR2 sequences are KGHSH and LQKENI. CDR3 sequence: CASSARGPYEQYF. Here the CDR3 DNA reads TGTGCCAGCTCGGCCAGGGGACCCTACGAGCAGTACTTC.

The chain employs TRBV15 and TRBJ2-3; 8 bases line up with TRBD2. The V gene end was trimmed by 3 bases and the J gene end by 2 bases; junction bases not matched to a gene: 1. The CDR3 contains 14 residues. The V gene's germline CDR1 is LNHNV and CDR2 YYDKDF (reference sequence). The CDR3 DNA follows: TGTGCCACCAGCAGCGGGGGGGCCACAGATACGCAGTATTTT. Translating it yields CATSSGGATDTQYF.

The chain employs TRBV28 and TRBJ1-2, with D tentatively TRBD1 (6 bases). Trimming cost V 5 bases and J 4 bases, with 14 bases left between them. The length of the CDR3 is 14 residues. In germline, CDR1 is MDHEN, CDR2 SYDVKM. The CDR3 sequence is CASSQIQGTYGYTF. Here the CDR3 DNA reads TGTGCCAGCAGTCAGATACAGGGAACCTATGGCTACACCTTC.

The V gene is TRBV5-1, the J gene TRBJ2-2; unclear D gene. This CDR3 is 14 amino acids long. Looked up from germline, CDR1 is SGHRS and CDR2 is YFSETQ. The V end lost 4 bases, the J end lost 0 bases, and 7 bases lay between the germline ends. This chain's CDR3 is CASSVRANTGELFF. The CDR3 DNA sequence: TGCGCCAGCAGCGTCCGGGCGAACACCGGGGAGCTGTTTTTT.

CDR3 sequence: CAKPTPVGVKYEQYF. CDR3 in DNA: TGTGCAAAGCCCACCCCGGTGGGAGTGAAGTACGAGCAGTACTTC. The gene calls are TRBV9 and TRBJ2-7, with D tentatively TRBD2 (5 bases). Germline V gene lookup returns CDR1 SGDLS and CDR2 YYNGEE. The CDR3 is made up of 15 amino acids.

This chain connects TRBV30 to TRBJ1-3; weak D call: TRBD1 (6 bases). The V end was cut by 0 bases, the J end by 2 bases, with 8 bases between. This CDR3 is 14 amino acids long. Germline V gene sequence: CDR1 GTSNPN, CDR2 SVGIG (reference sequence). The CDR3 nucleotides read TGTGCCTGGAGTGTCAGGACAGCTGGAAACACCATATATTTT. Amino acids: CAWSVRTAGNTIYF. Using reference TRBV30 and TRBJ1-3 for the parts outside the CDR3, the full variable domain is SQTIHQWPATLVQPVGSPLSLECTVEGTSNPNLYWYRQAAGRGLQLLFYSVGIGQISSEVPQNLSASRPQDRQFILSSKKLLLSDSGFYLCAWSVRTAGNTIYFGEGSWLTVV.

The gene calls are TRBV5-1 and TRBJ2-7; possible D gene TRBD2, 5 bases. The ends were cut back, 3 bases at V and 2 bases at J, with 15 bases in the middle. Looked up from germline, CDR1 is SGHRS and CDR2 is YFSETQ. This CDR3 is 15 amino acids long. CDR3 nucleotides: TGCGCCAGCAGCTCCGGCGGGCTAGCACCCTACGAGCAGTACTTC. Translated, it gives CASSSGGLAPYEQYF. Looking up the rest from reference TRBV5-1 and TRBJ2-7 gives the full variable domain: KAGVTQTPRYLIKTRGQQVTLSCSPISGHRSVSWYQQTPGQGLQFLFEYFSETQRNKGNFPGRFSGRQFSNSRSEMNVSTLELGDSALYLCASSSGGLAPYEQYFGPGTRLTVT.

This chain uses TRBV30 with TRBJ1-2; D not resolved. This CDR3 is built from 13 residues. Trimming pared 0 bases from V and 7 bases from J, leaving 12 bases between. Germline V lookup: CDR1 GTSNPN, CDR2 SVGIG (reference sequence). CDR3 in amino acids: CAWSVRGTGGYTF. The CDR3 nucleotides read TGTGCCTGGAGTGTACGAGGAACTGGTGGCTACACCTTC.